This T cell receptor (beta chain) was sequenced for a study of blood T cell repertoires in COVID-19. Profiled with immunoSEQ multiplex PCR; TCRdb holds only in-frame clones, not every one. The data show about 320,000 clones, approximately 90% seen once. Trimming cost V 4 bases and J 0 bases, with 10 bases left between them. CDR1 is LGHNA and CDR2 is YNFKEQ in the germline V gene. This CDR3 contains 15 residues. The sequenced sample consisted of PBMCs or T cells enriched from blood (not recorded which). The chain links TRBV4-2 to TRBJ1-3, with TRBD1 as a possible D gene (5 bases). The TCR comes from a woman aged 30 to 39 who had been exposed to COVID-19. CDR3 sequence: CASSRLTGSGNTIYF. As DNA, the CDR3 is TGTGCCAGCAGCCGCCTAACAGGCTCTGGAAACACCATATATTTT.